A selection of T cell receptor beta chains follows, all from one sample in a study of blood T cells in healthy people across ages. Using its own MiXCR run on the 5' RACE reads, TCRdb lists one record per CDR3 protein. The data hold hundreds of thousands of distinct CDR3 sequences, with 20% to 25% observed a single time. The specimen was blood. These receptors were collected from a man in his 70s in good health. Each CDR3 is given with its conserved first and last residue.

CDR3 protein | CDR3 length | V gene
CASSESGAGEQTQYF | 15 | TRBV10-1
CATSRLAGDTGELFF | 15 | TRBV24-1
CASSSWDRGNTDTQYF | 16 | TRBV28
CAITAEGTGGYEQYF | 15 | TRBV10-3
CATCRDRVAEAFF | 13 | TRBV10-3
CASSQNSGIRETQYF | 15 | TRBV4-3
CSARDPKTGGRSPLHF | 16 | TRBV20-1
CASKPSGVLTDTQYF | 15 | TRBV6-4
CASSLTSGSDEQFF | 14 | TRBV7-6
CSASSGGSYGEIQYF | 15 | TRBV20-1
CASSPGSTKNIQYF | 14 | TRBV11-2
CASSPRSGRGTDTQYF | 16 | TRBV4-1
CASSPRGERDGYTF | 14 | TRBV3-1
CAWRGQGLVEQFF | 13 | TRBV30
CASTQDPGQGNEKLFF | 16 | TRBV10-2
CASSGDRGGYGYTF | 14 | TRBV7-9
CSAREVAGAHEQYF | 14 | TRBV20-1
CASSRMGGANEKLFF | 15 | TRBV6-5
CAIGDQTAEAFF | 12 | TRBV10-3
CASSPGGINTEAFF | 14 | TRBV7-9
CASSFGAPETQYF | 13 | TRBV6-6
CASSKALRPYLNYEQYF | 17 | TRBV21-1